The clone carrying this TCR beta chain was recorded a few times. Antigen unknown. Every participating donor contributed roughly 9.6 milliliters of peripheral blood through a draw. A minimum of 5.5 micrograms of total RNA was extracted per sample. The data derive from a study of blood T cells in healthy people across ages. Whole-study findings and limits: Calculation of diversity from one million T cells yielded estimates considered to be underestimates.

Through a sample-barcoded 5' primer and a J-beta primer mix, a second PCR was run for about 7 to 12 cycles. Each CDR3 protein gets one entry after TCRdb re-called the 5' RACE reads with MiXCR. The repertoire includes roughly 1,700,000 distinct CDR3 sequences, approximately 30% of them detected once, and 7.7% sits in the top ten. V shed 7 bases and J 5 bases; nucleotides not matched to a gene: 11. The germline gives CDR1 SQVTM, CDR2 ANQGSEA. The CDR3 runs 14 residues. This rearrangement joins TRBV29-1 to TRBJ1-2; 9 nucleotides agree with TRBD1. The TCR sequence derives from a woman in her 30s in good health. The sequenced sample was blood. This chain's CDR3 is CSARQDRGDYGYTF. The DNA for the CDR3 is TGCAGCGCTCGTCAGGACAGGGGAGATTATGGCTACACCTTC. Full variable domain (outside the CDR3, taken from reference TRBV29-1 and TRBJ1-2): SAVISQKPSRDICQRGTSLTIQCQVDSQVTMMFWYRQQPGQSLTLIATANQGSEATYESGFVIDKFPISRPNLTFSTLTVSNMSPEDSSIYLCSARQDRGDYGYTFGSGTRLTVV.